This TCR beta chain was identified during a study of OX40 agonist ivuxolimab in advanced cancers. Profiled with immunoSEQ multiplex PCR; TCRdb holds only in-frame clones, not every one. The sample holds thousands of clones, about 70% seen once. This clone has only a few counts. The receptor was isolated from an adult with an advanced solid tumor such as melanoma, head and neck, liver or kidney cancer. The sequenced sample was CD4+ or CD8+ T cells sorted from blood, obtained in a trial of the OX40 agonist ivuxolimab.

The chain's CDR3 is CASSADRSSYNEQFF. In nucleotides, the CDR3 is TGTGCCAGCAGCGCCGACAGAAGCTCCTACAATGAGCAGTTCTTC. The genes are TRBV5-6 and TRBJ2-1; D may be TRBD1 (5 bases). The CDR3 is 15 residues long. Germline lookup yields CDR1 SGHDT and CDR2 YYEEEE. Trimming left V 4 bases short and J 0 bases short, with 11 bases between.